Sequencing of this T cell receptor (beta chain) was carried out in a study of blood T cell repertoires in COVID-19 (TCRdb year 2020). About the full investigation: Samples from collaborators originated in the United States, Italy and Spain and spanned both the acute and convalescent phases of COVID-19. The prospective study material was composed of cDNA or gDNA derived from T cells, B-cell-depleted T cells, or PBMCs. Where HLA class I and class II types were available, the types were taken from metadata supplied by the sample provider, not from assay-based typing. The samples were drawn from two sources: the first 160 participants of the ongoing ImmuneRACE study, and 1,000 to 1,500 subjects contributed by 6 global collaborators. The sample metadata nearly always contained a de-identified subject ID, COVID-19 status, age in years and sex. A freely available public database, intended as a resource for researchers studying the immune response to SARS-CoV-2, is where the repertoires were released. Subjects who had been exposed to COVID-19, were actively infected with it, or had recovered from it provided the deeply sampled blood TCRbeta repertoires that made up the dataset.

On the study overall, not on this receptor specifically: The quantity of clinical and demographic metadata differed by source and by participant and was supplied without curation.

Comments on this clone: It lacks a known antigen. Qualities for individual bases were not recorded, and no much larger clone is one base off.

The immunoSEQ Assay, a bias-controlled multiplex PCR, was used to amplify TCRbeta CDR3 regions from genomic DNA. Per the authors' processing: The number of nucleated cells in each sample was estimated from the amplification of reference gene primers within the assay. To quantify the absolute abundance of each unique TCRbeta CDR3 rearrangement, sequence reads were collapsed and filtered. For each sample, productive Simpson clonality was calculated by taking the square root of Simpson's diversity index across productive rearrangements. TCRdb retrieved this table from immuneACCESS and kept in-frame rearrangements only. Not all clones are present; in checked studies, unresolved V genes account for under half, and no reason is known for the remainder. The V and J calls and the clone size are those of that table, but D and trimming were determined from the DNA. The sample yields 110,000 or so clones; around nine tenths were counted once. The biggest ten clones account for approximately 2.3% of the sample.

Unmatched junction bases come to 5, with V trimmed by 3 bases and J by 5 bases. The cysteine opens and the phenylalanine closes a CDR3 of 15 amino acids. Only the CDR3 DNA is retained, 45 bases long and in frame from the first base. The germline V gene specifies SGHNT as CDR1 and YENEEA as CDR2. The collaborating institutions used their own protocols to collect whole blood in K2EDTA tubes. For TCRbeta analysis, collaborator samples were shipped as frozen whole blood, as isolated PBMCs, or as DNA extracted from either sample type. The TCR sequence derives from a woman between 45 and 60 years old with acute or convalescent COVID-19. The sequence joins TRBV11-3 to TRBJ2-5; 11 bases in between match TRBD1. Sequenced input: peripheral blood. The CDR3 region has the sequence CASSFSGTGGETQYF. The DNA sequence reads TGTGCCAGCAGCTTTTCCGGGACAGGGGGGGAGACCCAGTACTTC.